The clone carrying this TCR beta chain was seen only a few times. This specimen belongs to a study of blood T cell repertoires in COVID-19. On the study more broadly: The cDNA or gDNA used as material had been derived from T cells, B-cell-depleted T cells, or PBMCs.

Original processing notes: Amplification from reference gene primers served as the basis for estimated nucleated cell counts. Clones were read by immunoSEQ multiplex PCR, and TCRdb kept only the in-frame ones, dropping some. The V and J calls and the clone size are those of that table, but D and trimming were determined from the DNA. Here the sample spans roughly 400,000 clones, 70% to 90% being singletons. CDR3 size: 14 residues. The V and J ends lost 7 bases and 3 bases, in that order; junction bases with no gene match: 8. In germline, CDR1 is LNHDA, CDR2 SQIVND (reference sequence). Researchers sorted participants into cohorts using their self-reported clinical history.

Sequenced input: PBMCs or T cells enriched from blood (not recorded which). The sequence was obtained from a woman aged 18 to 35 who had been exposed to COVID-19. This chain connects TRBV19 to TRBJ2-7; 8 nucleotides line up with TRBD1. CDR3 in amino acids: CASTSRGTGYEQYF. In DNA form, the CDR3 reads TGTGCCAGTACGTCAAGAGGGACAGGCTACGAGCAGTACTTC.